The 3 T cell receptor beta chains given below trace back to one sample, sequenced in a study of monozygotic twins with inflammatory bowel disease. TCRdb re-called the 5' RACE reads and shows each CDR3 protein once, DNA omitted. Its clone listing holds more than 85,000 distinct CDR3 sequences. The sample consisted of blood. The receptors stem from a human donor with ulcerative colitis or Crohn's disease, or a healthy co-twin of an affected twin (not recorded which).

This sequence joins TRBV29-1 and TRBJ1-1; the D gene TCRdb calls, TRBD1, cannot be checked with no DNA. Looked up from germline, CDR1 is SQVTM and CDR2 is ANQGSEA. The CDR3 has 14 residues. The CDR3: CSGGPRVGSGEAFF.

This chain connects TRBV29-1 to TRBJ2-7; there is no DNA to check the TCRdb D call of TRBD1. From germline, CDR1 is SQVTM and CDR2 ANQGSEA. The CDR3 sequence is 14 residues long. The CDR3 loop reads CSVSRGRMAYEQYF.

The rearrangement joins TRBV11-2 to TRBJ2-1. CDR3 length: 12 amino acids. In germline, CDR1 is SGHAT, CDR2 FQNNGV. The CDR3 reads CASSPAYNEQFF.